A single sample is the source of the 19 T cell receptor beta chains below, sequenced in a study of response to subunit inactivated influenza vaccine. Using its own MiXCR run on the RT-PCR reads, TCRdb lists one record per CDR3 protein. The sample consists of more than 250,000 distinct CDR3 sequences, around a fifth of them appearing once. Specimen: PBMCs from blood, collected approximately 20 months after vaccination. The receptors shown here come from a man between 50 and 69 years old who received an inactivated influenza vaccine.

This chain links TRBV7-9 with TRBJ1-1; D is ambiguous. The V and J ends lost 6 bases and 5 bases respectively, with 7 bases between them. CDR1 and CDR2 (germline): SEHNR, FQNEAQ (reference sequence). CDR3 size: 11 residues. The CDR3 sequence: CASRFGTEAFF. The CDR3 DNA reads TGTGCCAGCAGGTTCGGGACTGAAGCTTTCTTT. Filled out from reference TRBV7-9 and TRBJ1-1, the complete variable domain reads DTGVSQNPRHKITKRGQNVTFRCDPISEHNRLYWYRQTLGQGPEFLTYFQNEAQLEKSRLLSDRFSAERPKGSFSTLEIQRTEQGDSAMYLCASRFGTEAFFGQGTRLTVV.

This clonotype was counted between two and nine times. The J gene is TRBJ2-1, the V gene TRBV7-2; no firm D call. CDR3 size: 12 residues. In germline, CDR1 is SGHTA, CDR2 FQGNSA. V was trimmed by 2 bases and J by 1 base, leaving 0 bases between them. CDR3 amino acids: CASSLSYNEQFF. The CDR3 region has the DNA TGTGCCAGCAGCTTATCCTACAATGAGCAGTTCTTC.

The CDR3 here is CAISDGQDSQYF. The CDR3 nucleotides are TGTGCCATCAGTGACGGTCAGGATTCGCAGTACTTC. This sequence joins TRBV10-3 and TRBJ2-7; D not certain. CDR3 size: 12 residues. V lost 3 bases to trimming and J lost 9 bases, with 12 bases between them. Germline-derived CDR1 and CDR2 are ENHRY and SYGVKD.

CDR3 sequence (DNA): TGTGCCAGCAGCCCGCATCCCCGGGAGGTTTTTAGGGATGAGCAGTTCTTC. Encoded protein: CASSPHPREVFRDEQFF. The genes are TRBV14 and TRBJ2-1, with 7 positions matching TRBD2. Unmatched junction bases numbered 17, after V lost 4 bases and J lost 8 bases. CDR3 size: 17 residues. The germline CDR1 and CDR2 sequences are SGHDN and FVKESK. The full variable domain, completed using reference TRBV14 and TRBJ2-1, is EAGVTQFPSHSVIEKGQTVTLRCDPISGHDNLYWYRRVMGKEIKFLLHFVKESKQDESGMPNNRFLAERTGGTYSTLKVQPAELEDSGVYFCASSPHPREVFRDEQFFGPGTRLTVL.

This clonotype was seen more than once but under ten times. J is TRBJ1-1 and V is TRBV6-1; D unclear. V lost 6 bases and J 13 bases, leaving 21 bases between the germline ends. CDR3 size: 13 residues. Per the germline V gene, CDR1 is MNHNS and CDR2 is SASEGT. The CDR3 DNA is TGTGCCAGCAGCCCCCGGGAAGCGAGCTGGGGTTTCTTT. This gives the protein CASSPREASWGFF.

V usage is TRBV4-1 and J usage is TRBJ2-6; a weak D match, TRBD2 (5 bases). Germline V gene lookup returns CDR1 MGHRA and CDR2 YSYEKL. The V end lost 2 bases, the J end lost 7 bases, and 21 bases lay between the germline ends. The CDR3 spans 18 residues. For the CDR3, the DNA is TGCGCCAGCAGCCAAAGTACGGGGTCAGCTCGGGTCGCCAACGTCCTGACTTTC. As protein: CASSQSTGSARVANVLTF.

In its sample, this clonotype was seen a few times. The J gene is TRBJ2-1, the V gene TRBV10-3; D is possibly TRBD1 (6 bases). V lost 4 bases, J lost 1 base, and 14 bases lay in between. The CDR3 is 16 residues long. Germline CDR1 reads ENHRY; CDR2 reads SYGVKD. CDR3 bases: TGTGCCATCAGTGCTAGTGGGGGCGGTTCCTACAATGAGCAGTTCTTC. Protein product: CAISASGGGSYNEQFF.

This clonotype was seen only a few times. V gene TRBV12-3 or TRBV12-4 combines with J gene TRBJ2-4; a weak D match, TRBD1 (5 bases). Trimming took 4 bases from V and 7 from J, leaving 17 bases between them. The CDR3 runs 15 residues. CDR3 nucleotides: TGTGCCAGCAGTTCAATGACAGATTTCCGTAACATTCAGTACTTC. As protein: CASSSMTDFRNIQYF.

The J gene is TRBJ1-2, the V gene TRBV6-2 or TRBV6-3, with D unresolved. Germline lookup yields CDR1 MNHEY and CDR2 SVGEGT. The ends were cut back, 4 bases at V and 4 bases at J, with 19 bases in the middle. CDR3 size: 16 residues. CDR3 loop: CASSSIGGSLPYGYTF. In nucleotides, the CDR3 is TGTGCCAGCAGTTCGATTGGAGGGTCCTTACCCTATGGCTACACCTTC.

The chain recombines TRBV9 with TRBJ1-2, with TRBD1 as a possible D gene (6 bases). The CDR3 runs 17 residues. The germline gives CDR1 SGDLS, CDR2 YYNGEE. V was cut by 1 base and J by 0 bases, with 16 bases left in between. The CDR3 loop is CASSVSGGRATNYGYTF. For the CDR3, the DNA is TGTGCCAGCAGCGTATCGGGGGGGCGCGCCACTAACTATGGCTACACCTTC. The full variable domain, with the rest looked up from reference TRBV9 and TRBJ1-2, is DSGVTQTPKHLITATGQRVTLRCSPRSGDLSVYWYQQSLDQGLQFLIQYYNGEERAKGNILERFSAQQFPDLHSELNLSSLELGDSALYFCASSVSGGRATNYGYTFGSGTRLTVV.

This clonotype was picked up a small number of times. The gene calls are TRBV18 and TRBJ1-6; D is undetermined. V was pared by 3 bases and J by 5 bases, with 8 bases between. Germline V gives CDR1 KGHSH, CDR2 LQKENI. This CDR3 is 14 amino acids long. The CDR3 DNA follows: TGTGCCAGCTCACCGGGGAGGGATAATTCACCCCTCCACTTT. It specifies CASSPGRDNSPLHF.

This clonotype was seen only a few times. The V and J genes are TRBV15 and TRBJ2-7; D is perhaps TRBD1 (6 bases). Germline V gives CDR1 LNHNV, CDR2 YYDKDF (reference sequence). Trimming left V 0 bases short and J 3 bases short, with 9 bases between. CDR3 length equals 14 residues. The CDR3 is CATSREQGFYEQYF. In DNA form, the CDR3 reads TGTGCCACCAGCAGAGAACAGGGCTTCTACGAGCAGTACTTC. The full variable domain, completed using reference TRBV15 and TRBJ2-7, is DAMVIQNPRYQVTQFGKPVTLSCSQTLNHNVMYWYQQKSSQAPKLLFHYYDKDFNNEADTPDNFQSRRPNTSFCFLDIRSPGLGDTAMYLCATSREQGFYEQYFGPGTRLTVT.

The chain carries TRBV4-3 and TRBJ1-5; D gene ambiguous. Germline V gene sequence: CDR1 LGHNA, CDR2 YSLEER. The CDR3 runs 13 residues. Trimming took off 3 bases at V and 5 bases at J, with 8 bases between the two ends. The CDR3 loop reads CASSQWIHQPQHF. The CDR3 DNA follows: TGCGCCAGCAGCCAGTGGATTCATCAGCCCCAGCATTTT.

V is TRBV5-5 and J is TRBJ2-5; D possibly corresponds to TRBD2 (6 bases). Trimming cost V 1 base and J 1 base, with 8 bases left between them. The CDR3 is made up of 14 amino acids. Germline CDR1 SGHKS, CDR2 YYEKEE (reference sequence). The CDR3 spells CASSLTSRQETQYF. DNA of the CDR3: TGTGCCAGCAGCTTGACTAGCCGCCAAGAGACCCAGTACTTC.

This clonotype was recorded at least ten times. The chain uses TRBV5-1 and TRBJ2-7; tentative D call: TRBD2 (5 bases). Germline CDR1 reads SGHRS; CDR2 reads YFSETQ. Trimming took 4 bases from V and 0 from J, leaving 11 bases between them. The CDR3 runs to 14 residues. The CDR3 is CASSNPRGSYEQYF. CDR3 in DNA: TGCGCCAGCAGCAACCCCCGGGGCTCCTACGAGCAGTACTTC.

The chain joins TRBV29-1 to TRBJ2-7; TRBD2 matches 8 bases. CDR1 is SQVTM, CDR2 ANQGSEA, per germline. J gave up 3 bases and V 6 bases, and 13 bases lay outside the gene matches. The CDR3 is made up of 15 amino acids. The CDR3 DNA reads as TGCAGCGTGTGCCTAGCGGGTCGAGGGAACTACGAGCAGTACTTC. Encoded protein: CSVCLAGRGNYEQYF.

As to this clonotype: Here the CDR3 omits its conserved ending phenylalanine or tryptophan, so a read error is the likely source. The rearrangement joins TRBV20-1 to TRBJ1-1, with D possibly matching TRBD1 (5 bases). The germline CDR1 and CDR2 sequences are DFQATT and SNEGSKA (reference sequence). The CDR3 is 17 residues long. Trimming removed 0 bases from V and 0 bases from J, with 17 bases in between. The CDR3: CSARDAGAQGMNTEAFS. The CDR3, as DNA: TGCAGTGCTAGAGACGCCGGGGCCCAGGGCATGAACACTGAAGCTTTCTCT.

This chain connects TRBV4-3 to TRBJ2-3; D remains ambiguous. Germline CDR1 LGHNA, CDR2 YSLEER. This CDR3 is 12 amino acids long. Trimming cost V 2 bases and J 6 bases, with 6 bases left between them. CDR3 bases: TGCGCCAGCAGCCAAAATAGGGATACGCAGTATTTT. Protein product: CASSQNRDTQYF.

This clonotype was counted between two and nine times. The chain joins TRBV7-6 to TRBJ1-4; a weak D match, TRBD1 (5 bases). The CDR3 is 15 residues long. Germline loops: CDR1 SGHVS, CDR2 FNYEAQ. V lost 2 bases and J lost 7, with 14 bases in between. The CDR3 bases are TGTGCCAGCAGCTTAAGAGGGGTCCGCCTTGAAAAACTGTTTTTT. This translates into CASSLRGVRLEKLFF.